Below are 20 T cell receptor beta chains sequenced from a single sample in a study of blood T cells in healthy people across ages. The authors ran a second PCR of 7 to 11 cycles using a sample-barcoded 5' primer and a J-beta primer mix. TCRdb itself ran the 5' RACE reads through MiXCR, one entry per CDR3 protein. The sample contains 650,000 to 800,000 distinct CDR3 sequences, approximately 48% of which appear only once. Input material: blood. These receptors originate from a man aged 55-75 years in good health.

With respect to this clonotype: One junction end does not reproduce the germline sequence, and a read error may be involved. The V call is TRBV2, the J call TRBJ2-2; no clear D. The CDR3 is 13 amino acids. Germline V gives CDR1 SNHLY, CDR2 FYNNEI. This CDR3 reads CASGDRWTGELFF. The DNA for the CDR3 is TGTGCCAGCGGTGACCGTTGGACCGGGGAGCTGTTTTTT.

The chain links TRBV14 to TRBJ1-1; D remains ambiguous. The CDR3 has 14 amino acids. CDR1 and CDR2 from the germline V gene are SGHDN and FVKESK. Trimming removed 1 base at V and 3 bases at J, with 9 bases between. CDR3 bases: TGTGCCAGCAGCCAAGGCAGGTTGTACACTGAAGCTTTCTTT. It is translated as CASSQGRLYTEAFF.

The chain has TRBV20-1 and TRBJ2-7, with 7 bases that match TRBD2. V trimming: 0 bases; J trimming: 3 bases; junction bases outside the gene matches: 11. The CDR3 is 16 amino acids. The germline V gene encodes CDR1 DFQATT and CDR2 SNEGSKA (reference sequence). The CDR3 region is CSARDPGRGSFYEQYF. The CDR3 DNA is TGCAGTGCTAGAGATCCGGGGCGGGGGTCTTTCTACGAGCAGTACTTC.

This chain connects TRBV20-1 to TRBJ2-7, with D possibly matching TRBD2 (6 bases). V was cut by 7 bases and J by 1 base, with 14 bases left in between. CDR3 length: 13 residues. Germline CDR1 reads DFQATT; CDR2 reads SNEGSKA (reference sequence). CDR3: CSVGGTVSYEQYF. As DNA, the CDR3 is TGCAGTGTCGGCGGGACGGTGTCCTACGAGCAGTACTTC.

The J gene is TRBJ2-7, the V gene TRBV19, with a possible D match to TRBD2 (6 bases). Per the germline V gene, CDR1 is LNHDA and CDR2 is SQIVND (reference sequence). Trimming stripped 4 bases from V and 1 base from J, with 11 bases between. This CDR3 comprises 14 residues. The CDR3 nucleotides read TGTGCCAGTAGTACAAGGCGGGATTCCTACGAGCAGTACTTC. Protein sequence: CASSTRRDSYEQYF.

The rearrangement uses TRBV5-5 and TRBJ2-1; a weak D match, TRBD2 (6 bases). The V end lost 4 bases, the J end lost 5 bases, and 16 bases lay between the germline ends. CDR1 SGHKS and CDR2 YYEKEE come from the germline V gene (reference sequence). The CDR3 spans 15 residues. CDR3: CASSSPLAKNNEQFF. Here the CDR3 DNA reads TGTGCCAGCAGCAGCCCCCTAGCGAAAAACAATGAGCAGTTCTTC.

The chain employs TRBV12-5 and TRBJ1-2, with 7 bases fitting TRBD1. After removal of 1 base from V and 1 base from J, the junction contained 0 bases not matched to a gene. The length of the CDR3 is 14 residues. CDR1 and CDR2 (germline): LGHNT, FRNRAP. CDR3 protein: CASGLGQGNYGYTF. As DNA, the CDR3 is TGTGCTAGTGGTTTGGGACAGGGTAACTATGGCTACACCTTC.

V gene TRBV14 combines with J gene TRBJ1-1; D remains unclear. This CDR3 spans 12 amino acids. V was trimmed by 1 base and J by 9 bases, leaving 9 bases between them. Germline lookup yields CDR1 SGHDN and CDR2 FVKESK. This CDR3 reads CASSQGGRKAFF. Written as DNA, the CDR3 is TGTGCCAGCAGCCAAGGCGGGCGGAAAGCTTTCTTT.

This clonotype was found many times. This chain joins TRBV12-3 or TRBV12-4 and TRBJ2-7, with D possibly being TRBD1 (6 bases). The CDR3 has 18 amino acids. The ends were cut back, 2 bases at V and 1 base at J, with 21 bases in the middle. The CDR3: CASSLNEGWTARSYEQYF. The CDR3 DNA sequence: TGTGCCAGCAGTTTAAACGAGGGCTGGACAGCCCGATCCTACGAGCAGTACTTC.

This chain joins TRBV6-1 and TRBJ2-1; 9 bases align to TRBD1. V was clipped by 9 bases and J by 4 bases; unmatched bases: 10. This CDR3 spans 15 amino acids. Germline V gene lookup returns CDR1 MNHNS and CDR2 SASEGT. CDR3: CASSQGAQIYNEQFF. CDR3 DNA sequence: TGTGCCAGTTCACAGGGGGCGCAGATTTACAATGAGCAGTTCTTC.

There are many counts of this clonotype. The V call is TRBV29-1, the J call TRBJ2-5; possible D gene TRBD2, 5 bases. Between the trimmed V and J ends, which lost 6 bases and 6 bases, there was a span of 14 bases. Per germline, CDR1 SQVTM and CDR2 ANQGSEA. The CDR3 is 12 residues long. The CDR3 loop is CSVARDLKTQYF. DNA of the CDR3: TGCAGCGTCGCGAGGGATCTGAAGACCCAGTACTTC. Full variable domain (missing parts from reference TRBV29-1 and TRBJ2-5): SAVISQKPSRDICQRGTSLTIQCQVDSQVTMMFWYRQQPGQSLTLIATANQGSEATYESGFVIDKFPISRPNLTFSTLTVSNMSPEDSSIYLCSVARDLKTQYFGPGTRLLVL.

The chain uses TRBV11-2 and TRBJ2-1; 15 nucleotides agree with TRBD2. Germline CDR1 SGHAT, CDR2 FQNNGV. This CDR3 has 21 amino acids. The V gene end was trimmed by 5 bases and the J gene end by 0 bases; junction bases not matched to a gene: 14. As DNA, the CDR3 is TGTGCCAGCAGCCCCAAGGGAGGAGGACTAGCGGGGGGGCCCTCCTACAATGAGCAGTTCTTC. This encodes CASSPKGGGLAGGPSYNEQFF.

The chain couples TRBV7-2 to TRBJ1-4, with D perhaps TRBD1 (5 bases). The germline CDR1 and CDR2 sequences are SGHTA and FQGNSA. V lost 5 bases, J lost 5 bases, and 15 bases lay in between. The CDR3 loop spans 15 amino acids. The DNA of the CDR3 is TGTGCCAGCAGCCCAAGACAGCCCCCGAATGAAAAACTGTTTTTT. This encodes CASSPRQPPNEKLFF.

The chain employs TRBV15 and TRBJ1-4; D is uncertain. CDR1 and CDR2 from the germline V gene are LNHNV and YYDKDF (reference sequence). Trimming stripped 1 base from V and 8 bases from J, with 5 bases between. This CDR3 comprises 12 residues. The CDR3 DNA is TGTGCCACCAGCAGAGTGGCAGAAAAACTGTTTTTT. Translated, it gives CATSRVAEKLFF.

The chain couples TRBV27 to TRBJ2-7; D is tentatively TRBD1 or TRBD2 (7 bases each). This CDR3 is 16 amino acids long. CDR1 and CDR2 from the germline V gene are MNHEY and SMNVEV (reference sequence). The ends were cut back, 5 bases at V and 3 bases at J, with 20 bases in the middle. The CDR3 DNA sequence: TGTGCCAGCAGTCGACAGGGCGGGGGTAGTGGCTACGAGCAGTACTTC. Encoded protein: CASSRQGGGSGYEQYF.

The sample holds a few counts of this clonotype. The gene calls are TRBV5-1 and TRBJ2-7; D gene ambiguous. Germline CDR1 SGHRS, CDR2 YFSETQ. The CDR3 extends over 14 amino acids. Trimming shortened V by 0 bases and J by 2 bases, and 9 bases separated the two germline ends. For the CDR3, the DNA is TGCGCCAGCAGCTTGGCCGCAAGGACCTACGAGCAGTACTTC. This codes for CASSLAARTYEQYF.

The rearrangement uses TRBV11-2 and TRBJ2-3; unclear D gene. CDR3 length: 15 residues. V was trimmed by 8 bases and J by 0 bases, leaving 15 bases between them. The germline V gene has CDR1 SGHAT and CDR2 FQNNGV. Here the CDR3 reads CASGGQKKSTDTQYF. DNA for the CDR3: TGTGCCAGCGGTGGCCAAAAGAAGAGCACAGATACGCAGTATTTT.

The chain has TRBV4-1 and TRBJ2-1; TRBD2 is a possible D gene (6 bases). Near its end, the DNA agrees better with TRBJ2-7, so the J call may be wrong. CDR3 size: 14 residues. Germline V lookup: CDR1 MGHRA, CDR2 YSYEKL. CDR3 nucleotide sequence: TGCGCCAGCAGCCAAGTGAGGCGGGGAAATGAGCAGTACTTC. Translation gives CASSQVRRGNEQYF.

The V call is TRBV20-1, the J call TRBJ2-7; 8 bases are shared with TRBD2. Matching the DNA end better, TRBJ2-5 makes the J call doubtful. The CDR3 extends over 14 amino acids. CDR1 and CDR2 from the germline V gene are DFQATT and SNEGSKA (reference sequence). The CDR3 region is CSAPSRLAWETQYF. The CDR3 DNA is TGCAGTGCGCCGAGTCGACTAGCGTGGGAGACCCAGTACTTC.

The chain uses TRBV12-3 or TRBV12-4 and TRBJ1-1, with TRBD1 matching over 7 bases. The trim removed 2 bases at V and 2 bases at J, leaving 5 bases unmatched. The CDR3 has 15 residues. The DNA for the CDR3 is TGTGCCAGCAGTTTAAAGGACAGGTTTAACACTGAAGCTTTCTTT. Translated: CASSLKDRFNTEAFF.